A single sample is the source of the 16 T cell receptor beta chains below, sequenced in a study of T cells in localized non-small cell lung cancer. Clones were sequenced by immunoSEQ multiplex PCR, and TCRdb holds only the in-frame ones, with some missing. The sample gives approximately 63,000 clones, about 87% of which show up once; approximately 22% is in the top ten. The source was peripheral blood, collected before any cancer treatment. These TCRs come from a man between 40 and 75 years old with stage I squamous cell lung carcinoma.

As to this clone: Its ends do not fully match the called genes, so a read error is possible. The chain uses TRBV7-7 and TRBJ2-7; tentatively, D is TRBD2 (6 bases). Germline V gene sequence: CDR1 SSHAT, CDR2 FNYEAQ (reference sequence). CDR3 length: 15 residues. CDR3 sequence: CASSLGAGYFYEQYF. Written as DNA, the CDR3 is TGTGCTAGCAGCTTAGGGGCGGGGTATTTCTACGAGCAGTACTTC.

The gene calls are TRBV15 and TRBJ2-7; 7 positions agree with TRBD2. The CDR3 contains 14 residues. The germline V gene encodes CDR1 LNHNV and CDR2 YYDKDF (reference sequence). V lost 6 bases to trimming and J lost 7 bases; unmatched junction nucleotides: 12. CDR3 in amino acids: CATSLAGASLEQYF. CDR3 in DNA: TGTGCCACCAGTTTAGCGGGCGCGTCTCTGGAGCAGTACTTC.

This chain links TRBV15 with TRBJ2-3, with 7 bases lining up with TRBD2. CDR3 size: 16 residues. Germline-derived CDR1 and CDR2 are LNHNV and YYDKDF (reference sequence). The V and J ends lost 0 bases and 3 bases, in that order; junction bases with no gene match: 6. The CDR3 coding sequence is TGTGCCACCAGCAGAGATGGCGGGGGAGTGACAGATACGCAGTATTTT. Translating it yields CATSRDGGGVTDTQYF.

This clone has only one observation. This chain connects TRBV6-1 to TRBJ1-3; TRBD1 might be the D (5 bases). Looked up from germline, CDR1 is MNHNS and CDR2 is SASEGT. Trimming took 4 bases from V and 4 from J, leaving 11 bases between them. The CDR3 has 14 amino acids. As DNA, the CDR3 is TGTGCCAGCAGTGGGACAAAACCAGGAAACACCATATATTTT. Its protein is CASSGTKPGNTIYF.

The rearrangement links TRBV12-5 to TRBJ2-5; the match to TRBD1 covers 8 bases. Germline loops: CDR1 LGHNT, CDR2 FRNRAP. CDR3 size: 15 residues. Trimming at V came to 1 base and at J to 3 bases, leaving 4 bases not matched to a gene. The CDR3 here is CASGLGTGLEETQYF. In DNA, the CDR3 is TGTGCTAGTGGTTTGGGGACAGGGTTGGAAGAGACCCAGTACTTC.

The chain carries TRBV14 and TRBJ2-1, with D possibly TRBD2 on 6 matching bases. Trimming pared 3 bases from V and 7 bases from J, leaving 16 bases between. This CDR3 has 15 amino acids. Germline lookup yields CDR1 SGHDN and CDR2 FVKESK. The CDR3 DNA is TGTGCCAGCAGCCACTTGATAGCGGCAGGAAATGAGCAGTTCTTC. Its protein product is CASSHLIAAGNEQFF.

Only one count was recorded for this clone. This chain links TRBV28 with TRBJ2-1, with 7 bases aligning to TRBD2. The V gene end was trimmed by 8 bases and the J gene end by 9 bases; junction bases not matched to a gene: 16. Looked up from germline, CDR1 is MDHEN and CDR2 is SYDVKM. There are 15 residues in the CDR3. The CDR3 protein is CASSHGGRAESEQFF. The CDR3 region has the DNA TGTGCCAGCTCCCACGGAGGGAGGGCCGAGTCTGAGCAGTTCTTC.

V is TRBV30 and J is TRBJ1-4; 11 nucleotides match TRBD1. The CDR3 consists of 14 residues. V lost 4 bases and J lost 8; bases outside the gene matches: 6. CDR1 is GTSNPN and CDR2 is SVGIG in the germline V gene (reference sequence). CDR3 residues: CAWKGQGGREKLFF. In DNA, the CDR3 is TGTGCCTGGAAGGGACAGGGGGGGAGAGAAAAACTGTTTTTT.

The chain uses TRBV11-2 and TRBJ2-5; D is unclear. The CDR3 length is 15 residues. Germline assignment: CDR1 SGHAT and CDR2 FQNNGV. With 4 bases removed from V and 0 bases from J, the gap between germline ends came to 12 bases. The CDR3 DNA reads TGTGCCAGCAGCTCCATGACATCGTACCAAGAGACCCAGTACTTC. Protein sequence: CASSSMTSYQETQYF.

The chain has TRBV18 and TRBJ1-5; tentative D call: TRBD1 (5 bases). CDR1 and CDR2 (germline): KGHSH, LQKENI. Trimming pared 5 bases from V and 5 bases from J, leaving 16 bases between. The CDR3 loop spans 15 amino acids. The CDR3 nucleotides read TGTGCCAGCTCAAAAACAGGAGGCGAAGATCAGCCCCAGCATTTT. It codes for CASSKTGGEDQPQHF.

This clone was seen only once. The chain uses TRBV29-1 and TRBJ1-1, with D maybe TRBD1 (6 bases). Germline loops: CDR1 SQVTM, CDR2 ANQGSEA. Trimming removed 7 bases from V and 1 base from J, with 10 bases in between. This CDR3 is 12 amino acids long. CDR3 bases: TGCAGCGCCGGGACAACGAACACTGAAGCTTTCTTT. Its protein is CSAGTTNTEAFF.

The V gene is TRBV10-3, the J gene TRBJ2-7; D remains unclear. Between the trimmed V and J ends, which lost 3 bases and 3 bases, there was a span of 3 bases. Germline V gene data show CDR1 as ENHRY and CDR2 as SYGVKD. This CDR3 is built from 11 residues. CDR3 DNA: TGTGCCATCAGTGACTACTACGAGCAGTACTTC. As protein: CAISDYYEQYF.

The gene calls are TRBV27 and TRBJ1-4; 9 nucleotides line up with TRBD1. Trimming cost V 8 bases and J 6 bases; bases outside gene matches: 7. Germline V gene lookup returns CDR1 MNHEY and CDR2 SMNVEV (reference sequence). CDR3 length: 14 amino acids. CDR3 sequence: CASQQQGADEKLFF. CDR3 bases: TGTGCCAGCCAGCAACAGGGGGCAGATGAAAAACTGTTTTTT.

In DNA form, the CDR3 reads TGTGCTAGTGGTTTGAAAGGGACTAGCGGGAGGGGGGGCACAGATACGCAGTATTTT. It encodes CASGLKGTSGRGGTDTQYF. The chain joins TRBV12-5 to TRBJ2-3; 16 bases are a match to TRBD2. The CDR3 covers 19 residues. The germline CDR1 and CDR2 sequences are LGHNT and FRNRAP. The ends lost 2 bases at V and 1 base at J; junction bases unmatched: 6.

This CDR3 reads CASSQPDRGGNQPQHF. The CDR3 DNA reads TGTGCCAGCAGCCAGCCTGACAGGGGCGGCAATCAGCCCCAGCATTTT. V usage is TRBV16 and J usage is TRBJ1-5; 8 positions match TRBD1. The ends lost 3 bases at V and 2 bases at J; junction bases unmatched: 6. The CDR3 sequence is 16 residues long. Germline CDR1 reads KGHSY; CDR2 reads FQNENV.

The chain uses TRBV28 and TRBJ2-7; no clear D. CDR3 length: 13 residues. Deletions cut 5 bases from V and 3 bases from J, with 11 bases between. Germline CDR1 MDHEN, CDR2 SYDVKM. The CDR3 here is CASSTGPRYEQYF. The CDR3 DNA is TGTGCCAGCAGTACGGGTCCTCGCTACGAGCAGTACTTC.